These 23 T cell receptor beta chains were all obtained from the same sample, sequenced in a study of T cell responses to AZD1222 COVID-19 vaccine. Assay used: immunoSEQ multiplex PCR; TCRdb lists only in-frame clones, some missing. The sample records fewer than 75,000 clones, 85% to 95% being singletons. This specimen consisted of peripheral blood, obtained 28 days after the second dose of the MenACWY control vaccine. These receptors originate from an adult who received the MenACWY meningococcal vaccine as a control.

The V and J genes are TRBV20-1 and TRBJ2-4; TRBD2 matches 7 bases. From germline, CDR1 is DFQATT and CDR2 SNEGSKA (reference sequence). Losses at the gene ends were 3 bases for V and 3 bases for J; bases not matched to a gene: 8. CDR3 length equals 15 residues. The CDR3 DNA follows: TGCAGTGCTAGTATGCTAGCGGAATTCAAAAACATTCAGTACTTC. Translation: CSASMLAEFKNIQYF.

This clone appeared once. This chain links TRBV30 with TRBJ2-5; 7 positions agree with TRBD1. The germline V gene encodes CDR1 GTSNPN and CDR2 SVGIG (reference sequence). V lost 2 bases, J lost 1 base, and 10 bases stayed unmatched. The CDR3 runs 16 residues. The CDR3 region is CAWSRVQGQIQETQYF. CDR3 DNA: TGTGCCTGGAGTCGGGTCCAGGGACAGATCCAAGAGACCCAGTACTTC.

The rearrangement joins TRBV5-4 to TRBJ2-1; 7 bases line up with TRBD1. V lost 5 bases to trimming and J lost 5 bases; unmatched junction nucleotides: 10. This CDR3 has 15 residues. Germline lookup yields CDR1 SGHNT and CDR2 YYREEE (reference sequence). CDR3 sequence: CASRPDRAVDNEQFF. CDR3 bases: TGTGCCAGCAGACCCGACAGGGCGGTGGACAATGAGCAGTTCTTC.

The chain joins TRBV6-5 to TRBJ2-3; 8 bases are shared with TRBD2. The germline V gene has CDR1 MNHEY and CDR2 SVGAGI. The CDR3 spans 13 residues. Trimming took 8 bases from V and 7 from J; bases not matched to a gene: 8. CDR3 DNA: TGTGCCAGCTCGCAACTAGCGGCCTATACGCAGTATTTT. Its translation is CASSQLAAYTQYF.

This clone was recorded once. The chain carries TRBV15 and TRBJ2-3, with 8 bases identical to TRBD2. The CDR3 is 15 residues long. V shed 5 bases and J 0 bases; nucleotides not matched to a gene: 4. Germline CDR1 is LNHNV and CDR2 is YYDKDF (reference sequence). In DNA form, the CDR3 reads TGTGCCACCAGCCGGGGGGGCAGGAGCACAGATACGCAGTATTTT. It encodes CATSRGGRSTDTQYF. The variable domain in full, with the rest retrieved from reference TRBV15 and TRBJ2-3, is DAMVIQNPRYQVTQFGKPVTLSCSQTLNHNVMYWYQQKSSQAPKLLFHYYDKDFNNEADTPDNFQSRRPNTSFCFLDIRSPGLGDTAMYLCATSRGGRSTDTQYFGPGTRLTVL.

The chain carries TRBV5-1 and TRBJ1-5; 9 nucleotides match TRBD1. The CDR3 runs to 15 residues. Trimming cost V 2 bases and J 3 bases; bases outside gene matches: 3. From germline, CDR1 is SGHRS and CDR2 YFSETQ. The CDR3, as DNA: TGCGCCAGCAGCTTCGGGACAGGGACCAATCAGCCCCAGCATTTT. Protein product: CASSFGTGTNQPQHF.

This rearrangement joins TRBV4-1 to TRBJ2-7, with a possible D match to TRBD2 (5 bases). Germline values: CDR1 MGHRA, CDR2 YSYEKL. The CDR3 has 15 residues. V was shortened by 4 bases and J by 2 bases, with 15 bases between the two germline ends. The CDR3 region is CASSRFGSDPYEQYF. In DNA form, the CDR3 reads TGCGCCAGCAGCCGCTTCGGTAGCGACCCCTACGAGCAGTACTTC.

The chain recombines TRBV6-2 or TRBV6-3 with TRBJ1-4, with D possibly being TRBD1 (5 bases). CDR1 MNHEY and CDR2 SVGEGT come from the germline V gene. This CDR3 spans 18 amino acids. The V end lost 6 bases, the J end lost 4 bases, and 24 bases lay between the germline ends. DNA of the CDR3: TGTGCCAGCAGCCCTGAGGCTGATGCAGGGTCCTATAATGAAAAACTGTTTTTT. Translated: CASSPEADAGSYNEKLFF.

This chain connects TRBV30 to TRBJ1-1, with 7 bases matching TRBD1. J was trimmed by 4 bases and V by 3 bases; bases with no gene match: 5. This CDR3 is 13 amino acids long. Per the germline V gene, CDR1 is GTSNPN and CDR2 is SVGIG (reference sequence). The CDR3 DNA follows: TGTGCCTGGAGCGCAGGGGGAATCACTGAAGCTTTCTTT. This encodes CAWSAGGITEAFF.

This sequence joins TRBV2 and TRBJ2-4; 7 positions match TRBD2. V was pared by 6 bases and J by 0 bases, with 5 bases of the junction left unmatched. The CDR3 sequence is 15 residues long. CDR1 and CDR2 from the germline V gene are SNHLY and FYNNEI. The DNA of the CDR3 is TGTGCCAGCAGCCGAGGGAGGGCAGCCAAAAACATTCAGTACTTC. Its protein product is CASSRGRAAKNIQYF.

V usage is TRBV2 and J usage is TRBJ2-1; TRBD2 agrees at 11 bases. The V and J ends lost 6 bases and 14 bases, in that order; junction bases with no gene match: 12. The CDR3 totals 14 residues. Germline CDR1 SNHLY, CDR2 FYNNEI. CDR3 nucleotides: TGTGCCAGCAGGGGCGGGCTAGCGGGAGGTTGGGAGTTCTTC. As protein: CASRGGLAGGWEFF.

This clone was found a few times. The chain couples TRBV13 to TRBJ1-2; a possible D gene is TRBD1 (6 bases). The V end lost 1 base, the J end lost 7 bases, and 13 bases lay between the germline ends. This CDR3 contains 14 residues. CDR1 and CDR2 from the germline V gene are PRHDT and FYEKMQ (reference sequence). CDR3 sequence: CASSLEGGPRGYTF. The DNA of the CDR3 is TGTGCCAGCAGCTTAGAAGGGGGGCCCCGTGGCTACACCTTC.

The chain recombines TRBV7-2 with TRBJ2-2; 8 bases agree with TRBD2. This CDR3 is 14 amino acids long. The V gene's germline CDR1 is SGHTA and CDR2 FQGNSA. Trimming took 3 bases from V and 5 from J; bases not matched to a gene: 2. CDR3 region: CASSFGGATGELFF. CDR3 bases: TGTGCCAGCAGCTTCGGGGGGGCAACCGGGGAGCTGTTTTTT.

With regard to this clone: It is unclear where the CDR3 begins or ends on the DNA, so no DNA is shown, and the CDR3 is as TCRdb lists it. The V gene is TRBV28, the J gene TRBJ1-1. CDR1 is MDHEN and CDR2 is SYDVKM in the germline V gene. The length of the CDR3 is 13 amino acids, counting both ends. The CDR3 protein is CASSSSGFTEAFF.

Of note for this clone: Within the sample, other DNA sequences also encode this same CDR3. This rearrangement joins TRBV18 to TRBJ1-1, with D unresolved. The CDR3 spans 13 residues. In germline, CDR1 is KGHSH, CDR2 LQKENI. Trimming took off 2 bases at V and 1 base at J, with 5 bases between the two ends. The CDR3 is CASSPGENTEAFF. Written as DNA, the CDR3 is TGTGCCAGCTCACCAGGGGAGAACACTGAAGCTTTCTTT. The whole variable domain, remainder taken from reference TRBV18 and TRBJ1-1, is NAGVMQNPRHLVRRRGQEARLRCSPMKGHSHVYWYRQLPEEGLKFMVYLQKENIIDESGMPKERFSAEFPKEGPSILRIQQVVRGDSAAYFCASSPGENTEAFFGQGTRLTVV.

This clone was seen just once. V and J are TRBV7-8 and TRBJ2-5, with D maybe TRBD2 (6 bases). The CDR3 is 15 residues long. The V gene lost 2 bases and the J gene lost 3 bases, with 13 bases spanning the gap. Germline assignment: CDR1 SGHVS and CDR2 FQNEAQ. CDR3 DNA: TGTGCCAGCAGCTTAAGGTCTGGGGGGAAAGAGACCCAGTACTTC. Amino acid sequence: CASSLRSGGKETQYF.

The rearrangement joins TRBV19 to TRBJ1-6; TRBD1 matches 7 bases. CDR3 length: 15 residues. Germline assignment: CDR1 LNHDA and CDR2 SQIVND (reference sequence). Unmatched junction bases numbered 9, after V lost 4 bases and J lost 9 bases. In DNA form, the CDR3 reads TGTGCCAGTAGTAGCTACAGGGGAAGGATTTCACCCCTCCACTTT. Its translation: CASSSYRGRISPLHF.

This sequence joins TRBV9 and TRBJ2-4, with D perhaps matching TRBD2 (6 bases). Germline lookup yields CDR1 SGDLS and CDR2 YYNGEE. V was shortened by 4 bases and J by 0 bases, with 14 bases between the two germline ends. CDR3 size: 16 residues. CDR3 residues: CASSLSTAGAKNIQYF. In DNA, the CDR3 is TGTGCCAGCAGCTTATCGACAGCGGGAGCCAAAAACATTCAGTACTTC.

V and J are TRBV19 and TRBJ1-3; TRBD1 is a possible D gene (6 bases). The CDR3 loop spans 13 amino acids. Trimming removed 7 bases from V and 7 bases from J, with 14 bases in between. Germline CDR1 reads LNHDA; CDR2 reads SQIVND (reference sequence). The CDR3 sequence is CASKIGGANTIYF. CDR3 nucleotide sequence: TGTGCCAGTAAGATCGGGGGCGCGAACACCATATATTTT.

The chain is built from TRBV14 and TRBJ2-1; D gene uncertain. The CDR3 spans 13 residues. Trimming removed 5 bases at V and 2 bases at J, with 7 bases between. Germline values: CDR1 SGHDN, CDR2 FVKESK. The CDR3 reads CASSGHPYNEQFF. The CDR3, as DNA: TGTGCCAGCAGCGGGCACCCCTACAATGAGCAGTTCTTC.

This clone came up many times. This chain uses TRBV19 with TRBJ2-7; D remains unclear. This CDR3 contains 15 residues. The germline CDR1 and CDR2 sequences are LNHDA and SQIVND (reference sequence). The V end was cut by 6 bases, the J end by 0 bases, with 15 bases between. The CDR3 DNA reads as TGTGCCAGTAGCTCGGGTGAACCGAGCTCCTACGAGCAGTACTTC. Translating gives CASSSGEPSSYEQYF.

This clone has just a few counts. The chain uses TRBV2 and TRBJ2-7, with 7 bases matching TRBD1. V trimming: 3 bases; J trimming: 4 bases; junction bases outside the gene matches: 9. This CDR3 region has 15 residues. CDR1 and CDR2 (germline): SNHLY, FYNNEI. The CDR3 sequence: CASSDQRQGRYEQYF. The CDR3 DNA sequence: TGTGCCAGCAGTGACCAAAGACAGGGAAGGTACGAGCAGTACTTC.

This chain joins TRBV28 and TRBJ2-1, with D possibly TRBD1 on 5 matching bases. This CDR3 has 14 amino acids. Germline values: CDR1 MDHEN, CDR2 SYDVKM. With 6 bases removed from V and 0 bases from J, the gap between germline ends came to 9 bases. The CDR3 coding sequence is TGTGCCAGCAGCTGGACAAGCTCCTACAATGAGCAGTTCTTC. Protein sequence: CASSWTSSYNEQFF.